The clone carrying this T cell receptor (beta chain) was observed many times. Germline CDR1 and CDR2: SGHAT and FQDESV (reference sequence). There are 16 residues in the CDR3. The J segment lost 5 bases and the V segment lost 5 bases, leaving 5 bases of the junction unmatched. Beta-chain TCR CDR3 regions were amplified from RNA transcripts. After a first-round RT-PCR with HTBI primers, a second-round multiplex PCR was run. TCRdb re-called the multiplex PCR reads through MiXCR, storing one row per CDR3 protein. In the table there are about 210,000 distinct CDR3 sequences, 25% to 30% of which are singletons. The data were taken from a study of Graves' ophthalmopathy and Graves' hyperthyroidism. Presentation of ophthalmopathy in the donors involved moderate-to-severe activity, CAS ≥3, NOSPECS ≥4 and a duration under 3 months. Excluded were patients with other autoimmune diseases, uncontrolled infections, pregnancy or lactation. Diagnosis relied on clinical symptoms, serum thyroxine, TRAb, thyroid ultrasound and orbital computed tomography.

Sequencing used peripheral blood. The gene calls are TRBV11-1 and TRBJ2-5; 16 bases are a match to TRBD2. This clonotype originated in a man aged 45 to 65 with Graves' ophthalmopathy. CDR3: CASSAMGLAGGETQYF. DNA for the CDR3: TGTGCCAGCAGCGCGATGGGACTAGCGGGAGGGGAGACCCAGTACTTC.